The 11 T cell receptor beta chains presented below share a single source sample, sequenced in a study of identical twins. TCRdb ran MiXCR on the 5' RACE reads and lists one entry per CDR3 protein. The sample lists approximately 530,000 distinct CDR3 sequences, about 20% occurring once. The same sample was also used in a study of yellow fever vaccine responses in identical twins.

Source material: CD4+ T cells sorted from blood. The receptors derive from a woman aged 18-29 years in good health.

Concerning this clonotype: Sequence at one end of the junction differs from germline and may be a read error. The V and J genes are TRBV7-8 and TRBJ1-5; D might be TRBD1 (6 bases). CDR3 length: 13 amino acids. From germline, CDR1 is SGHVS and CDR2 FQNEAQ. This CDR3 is CASSEGVTQPKHF. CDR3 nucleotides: TGTGCCAGCAGCGAGGGGGTAACTCAGCCCAAGCATTTT.

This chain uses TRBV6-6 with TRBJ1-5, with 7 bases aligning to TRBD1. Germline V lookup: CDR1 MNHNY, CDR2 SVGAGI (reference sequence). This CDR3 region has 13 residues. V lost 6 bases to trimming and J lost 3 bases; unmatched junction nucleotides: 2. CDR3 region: CASRTGLNQPQHF. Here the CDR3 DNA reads TGTGCCAGCAGGACAGGGCTCAATCAGCCCCAGCATTTT.

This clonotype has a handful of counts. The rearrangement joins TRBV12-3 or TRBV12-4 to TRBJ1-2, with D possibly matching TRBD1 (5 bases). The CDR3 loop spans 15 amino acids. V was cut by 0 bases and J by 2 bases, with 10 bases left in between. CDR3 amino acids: CASSLAFTGNYGYTF. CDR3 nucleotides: TGTGCCAGCAGTTTAGCCTTTACAGGAAACTATGGCTACACCTTC.

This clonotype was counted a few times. DNA for the CDR3: TGTGCCAGCTCAACCGGGACATCACTTGGGATCTACGAGCAGTACTTC. Protein sequence: CASSTGTSLGIYEQYF. The V call is TRBV18, the J call TRBJ2-7, with D perhaps TRBD1 (6 bases). The V end was cut by 5 bases, the J end by 3 bases, with 20 bases between. The germline V gene has CDR1 KGHSH and CDR2 LQKENI. The CDR3 consists of 16 residues.

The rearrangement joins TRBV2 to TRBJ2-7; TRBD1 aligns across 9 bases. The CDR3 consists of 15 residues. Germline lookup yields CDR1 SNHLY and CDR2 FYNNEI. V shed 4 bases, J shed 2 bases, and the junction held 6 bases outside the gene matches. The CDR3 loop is CASSGLGTGTYEQYF. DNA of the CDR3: TGTGCCAGCAGTGGTCTAGGGACAGGGACCTACGAGCAGTACTTC.

The CDR3 reads CASSLAAGGTEKLFF. The CDR3 coding sequence is TGTGCCAGCAGCTTGGCTGCAGGGGGGACGGAAAAACTGTTTTTT. J is TRBJ1-4 and V is TRBV5-6, with 7 bases matching TRBD1. Germline trimming cut 0 bases from V and 8 bases from J; bases unmatched to any gene: 7. The CDR3 loop spans 15 amino acids. The germline V gene has CDR1 SGHDT and CDR2 YYEEEE.

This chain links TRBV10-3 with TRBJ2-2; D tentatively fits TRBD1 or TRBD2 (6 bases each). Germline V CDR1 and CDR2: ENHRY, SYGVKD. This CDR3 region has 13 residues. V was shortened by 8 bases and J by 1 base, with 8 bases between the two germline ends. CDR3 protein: CAIAGQNTGELFF. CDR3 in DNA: TGTGCCATCGCGGGACAGAACACCGGGGAGCTGTTTTTT.

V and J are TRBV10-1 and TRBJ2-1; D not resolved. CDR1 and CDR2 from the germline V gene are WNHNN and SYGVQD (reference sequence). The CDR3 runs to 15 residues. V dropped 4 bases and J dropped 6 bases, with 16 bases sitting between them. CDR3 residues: CASSGSSRGTNEQFF. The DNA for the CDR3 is TGCGCCAGCAGTGGATCATCCCGCGGCACCAATGAGCAGTTCTTC.

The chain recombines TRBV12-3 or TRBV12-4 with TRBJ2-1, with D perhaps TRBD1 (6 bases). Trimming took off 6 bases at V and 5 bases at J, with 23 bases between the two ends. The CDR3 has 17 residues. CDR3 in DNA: TGTGCCAGCAGCCATTTAGGGGGTAGTCGATTCGACAATGAGCAGTTCTTC. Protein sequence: CASSHLGGSRFDNEQFF.

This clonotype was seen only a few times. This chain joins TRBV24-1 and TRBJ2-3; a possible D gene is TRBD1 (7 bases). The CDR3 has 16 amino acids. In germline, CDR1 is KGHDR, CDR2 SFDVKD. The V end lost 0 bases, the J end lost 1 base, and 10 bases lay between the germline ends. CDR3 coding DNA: TGTGCCACCAGTGATTTGGCCAGGGGGGGCACAGATACGCAGTATTTT. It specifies CATSDLARGGTDTQYF.

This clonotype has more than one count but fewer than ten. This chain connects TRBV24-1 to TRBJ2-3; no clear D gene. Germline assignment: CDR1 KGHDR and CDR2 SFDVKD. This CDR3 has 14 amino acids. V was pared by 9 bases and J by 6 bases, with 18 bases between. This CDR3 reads CATGPAGRMDTQYF. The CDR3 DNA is TGTGCCACCGGCCCAGCCGGGCGCATGGATACGCAGTATTTT.